The 21 T cell receptor beta chains listed next were all sequenced from one sample in a study of T-cell memory formation after mild COVID-19. TCRdb ran MiXCR on the 5' RACE reads and lists one entry per CDR3 protein. Counted here are some 130,000 distinct CDR3 sequences, approximately 25% occurring once; the ten biggest clones make up around a quarter. The sequenced sample consisted of PBMCs or a T cell subset sorted from them (not recorded which). The receptors shown here come from an adult woman who had mild COVID-19 (a few samples of this study predate the infection). Cell type and time point are not known.

This clonotype was detected only a few times. The chain recombines TRBV4-3 with TRBJ1-2; D is unresolved. CDR3 size: 13 residues. Per the germline V gene, CDR1 is LGHNA and CDR2 is YSLEER. Trimming cost V 0 bases and J 5 bases, with 7 bases left between them. Written as DNA, the CDR3 is TGCGCCAGCAGCCAAGACAGGCGTTATGGCTACACCTTC. Its protein product is CASSQDRRYGYTF.

This clonotype was recorded once. The V gene is TRBV7-9, the J gene TRBJ1-6; D remains ambiguous. V dropped 1 base and J dropped 9 bases, with 10 bases sitting between them. The CDR3 consists of 14 residues. Germline CDR1 SEHNR, CDR2 FQNEAQ (reference sequence). This CDR3 reads CASSLVLEGSPLHF. CDR3 in DNA: TGTGCCAGCAGCTTAGTACTGGAAGGTTCACCCCTCCACTTT.

The chain links TRBV7-3 to TRBJ1-2; no clear D. Germline CDR1 and CDR2: SGHTA and FQGTGA. Trimming removed 5 bases at V and 2 bases at J, with 9 bases between. The CDR3 consists of 13 residues. CDR3 nucleotide sequence: TGTGCCAGCAGCCCCGGAGAGAACTATGGCTACACCTTC. Residues: CASSPGENYGYTF.

This clonotype occurred a few times. At one end, the junction sequence differs from germline, possibly due to a read error. The rearrangement uses TRBV20-1 and TRBJ1-2; D uncertain. This CDR3 contains 14 residues. CDR1 and CDR2 (germline): DFQATT, SNEGSKA (reference sequence). The CDR3 region has the DNA TGCAGTGCTGCGCAGACCCCGGTCTCCGCCAGCGAACCCTTC. It translates to CSAAQTPVSASEPF.

In this sample, this clonotype turned up a few times. The chain employs TRBV30 and TRBJ2-7, with TRBD1 matching 8 bases. There are 12 residues in the CDR3. J lost 4 bases, V lost 3 bases, and 2 bases had no gene match. Germline CDR1 GTSNPN, CDR2 SVGIG (reference sequence). The CDR3 loop reads CAWSGTGYEQYF. DNA for the CDR3: TGTGCCTGGAGCGGGACAGGTTACGAGCAGTACTTC.

This chain uses TRBV5-1 with TRBJ2-1; TRBD1 matches at 7 bases. V lost 6 bases to trimming and J lost 8 bases; unmatched junction nucleotides: 5. The CDR3 is 12 amino acids. Germline CDR1 SGHRS, CDR2 YFSETQ. CDR3 in DNA: TGCGCCAGCACCCCTGGACAGGATGAGCAGTTCTTC. Protein sequence: CASTPGQDEQFF.

This clonotype was observed a handful of times. The chain couples TRBV24-1 to TRBJ2-2, with 11 bases that match TRBD2. The CDR3 sequence is 17 residues long. Germline V CDR1 and CDR2: KGHDR, SFDVKD. V gave up 0 bases and J gave up 3 bases; unmatched junction bases: 2. CDR3 DNA: TGTGCCACCAGTGATTTGGGGACTAGCGGCGACACCGGGGAGCTGTTTTTT. Protein product: CATSDLGTSGDTGELFF.

In this sample, this clonotype turned up a few times. The chain has TRBV7-8 and TRBJ2-5; D is unclear. The V end lost 1 base, the J end lost 13 bases, and 22 bases lay between the germline ends. This CDR3 has 15 residues. The V gene's germline CDR1 is SGHVS and CDR2 FQNEAQ. As DNA, the CDR3 is TGTGCCAGCAGCTTAGGACTCGCTGAACTTAACAGCCGGTACTTC. It codes for CASSLGLAELNSRYF.

V and J are TRBV4-1 and TRBJ1-6; 9 bases fit TRBD1. V gave up 1 base and J gave up 6 bases; unmatched junction bases: 1. Germline assignment: CDR1 MGHRA and CDR2 YSYEKL. The CDR3 is 15 amino acids. DNA for the CDR3: TGCGCCAGCAGCCAAGGACAGGGGGGTAATTCACCCCTCCACTTT. This translates into CASSQGQGGNSPLHF.

This clonotype rates as medium-sized. The chain links TRBV12-3 or TRBV12-4 to TRBJ2-5; D remains ambiguous. Trimming left V 1 base short and J 5 bases short, with 2 bases between. The CDR3 has 11 residues. CDR3 nucleotides: TGTGCCAGCAGTTTAGGCGAGACCCAGTACTTC. It is translated as CASSLGETQYF.

The rearrangement links TRBV7-9 to TRBJ2-1; D perhaps matches TRBD2 (5 bases). Germline V gene sequence: CDR1 SEHNR, CDR2 FQNEAQ (reference sequence). Trimming shortened V by 5 bases and J by 0 bases, and 14 bases separated the two germline ends. This CDR3 contains 16 residues. Written as DNA, the CDR3 is TGTGCCAGCAGCCCCGAGACTATCCTCTCCTACAATGAGCAGTTCTTC. Its protein is CASSPETILSYNEQFF.

This rearrangement joins TRBV7-9 to TRBJ2-7; D uncertain. The CDR3 length is 13 residues. CDR1 is SEHNR and CDR2 is FQNEAQ in the germline V gene (reference sequence). V lost 4 bases, J lost 0 bases, and 7 bases lay in between. CDR3 loop: CASSSSGSYEQYF. The CDR3 DNA reads TGTGCCAGCAGCTCCTCAGGCTCCTACGAGCAGTACTTC. Filled out from reference TRBV7-9 and TRBJ2-7, the complete variable domain reads DTGVSQNPRHKITKRGQNVTFRCDPISEHNRLYWYRQTLGQGPEFLTYFQNEAQLEKSRLLSDRFSAERPKGSFSTLEIQRTEQGDSAMYLCASSSSGSYEQYFGPGTRLTVT.

This clonotype was seen ten or more times. The chain employs TRBV6-2 or TRBV6-3 and TRBJ2-7; D is uncertain. The CDR3 loop spans 12 amino acids. Germline V lookup: CDR1 MNHEY, CDR2 SVGEGT. The V and J ends lost 8 bases and 3 bases respectively, with 11 bases between them. The CDR3, as DNA: TGTGCCAGCGGCCCCCTGGTCTACGAGCAGTACTTC. Translated, it gives CASGPLVYEQYF.

This clonotype was picked up a small number of times. The rearrangement uses TRBV10-3 and TRBJ2-2; unclear D gene. This CDR3 has 15 amino acids. Trimming cost V 0 bases and J 3 bases, with 8 bases left between them. Germline-derived CDR1 and CDR2 are ENHRY and SYGVKD. DNA of the CDR3: TGTGCCATCAGTGAGTCCGGCCCCCACACCGGGGAGCTGTTTTTT. Translated: CAISESGPHTGELFF.

The chain uses TRBV25-1 and TRBJ2-1, with a tentative D call TRBD1 (6 bases). This CDR3 contains 15 residues. The V gene lost 1 base and the J gene lost 7 bases, with 14 bases spanning the gap. Germline-derived CDR1 and CDR2 are MGHDK and SYGVNS. Here the CDR3 reads CASSESKTGKNEQFF. In DNA, the CDR3 is TGTGCCAGCAGTGAATCGAAAACAGGGAAGAATGAGCAGTTCTTC.

The CDR3 DNA reads as TGTGCCAGCAGCTTGGACAGGGAGTACACAGATACGCAGTATTTT. Protein product: CASSLDREYTDTQYF. The rearrangement links TRBV5-6 to TRBJ2-3; D might be TRBD1 (6 bases). This CDR3 is 15 amino acids long. Trimming took 0 bases from V and 2 from J, leaving 10 bases between them. CDR1 is SGHDT, CDR2 YYEEEE, per germline.

This clonotype was counted between two and nine times. The V gene is TRBV29-1, the J gene TRBJ2-2; 8 nucleotides line up with TRBD2. With 3 bases clipped from V and 4 bases from J, the junction kept 7 bases outside the gene matches. CDR1 and CDR2 (germline): SQVTM, ANQGSEA. The CDR3 consists of 15 residues. The CDR3 loop is CSVDPTSEGTGELFF. The CDR3 coding sequence is TGCAGCGTTGACCCGACTAGCGAGGGCACCGGGGAGCTGTTTTTT.

This chain links TRBV24-1 with TRBJ1-2; D remains ambiguous. The ends were cut back, 3 bases at V and 0 bases at J, with 16 bases in the middle. CDR3 length equals 17 residues. Germline V CDR1 and CDR2: KGHDR, SFDVKD. This CDR3 is CATSDQNWSKANYGYTF. The CDR3 nucleotides are TGTGCCACCAGTGATCAAAATTGGAGCAAAGCTAACTATGGCTACACCTTC.

The chain recombines TRBV7-9 with TRBJ1-1, with D unclear. V dropped 3 bases and J dropped 11 bases, with 16 bases sitting between them. Germline V lookup: CDR1 SEHNR, CDR2 FQNEAQ (reference sequence). The length of the CDR3 is 13 residues. CDR3 coding DNA: TGTGCCAGCAGCTTCCCGGGTTTAGAAGGGGCTTTCTTT. Translating gives CASSFPGLEGAFF.

The CDR3 reads CASSLMATLNYEQYF. Written as DNA, the CDR3 is TGTGCCAGCAGCTTAATGGCGACTCTGAACTACGAGCAGTACTTC. J is TRBJ2-7 and V is TRBV7-9, with D hard to call. Germline V gene data show CDR1 as SEHNR and CDR2 as FQNEAQ (reference sequence). The CDR3 contains 15 residues. Trimming cost V 2 bases and J 3 bases, with 14 bases left between them.

This clonotype was seen only a few times. J is TRBJ2-3 and V is TRBV7-6, with D hard to call. The CDR3 has 14 amino acids. Looked up from germline, CDR1 is SGHVS and CDR2 is FNYEAQ. V lost 1 base and J lost 4, with 9 bases in between. This CDR3 reads CASSLVPGADTQYF. CDR3 nucleotide sequence: TGTGCCAGCAGCTTAGTGCCAGGCGCAGATACGCAGTATTTT.